Each of the 23 T cell receptor beta chains below was sequenced from the same sample in a study of blood T cell repertoires in COVID-19. Sequencing used immunoSEQ multiplex PCR; TCRdb keeps in-frame clones, though not all of them. This table holds 210,000 or so clones, roughly 73% found once. Sample: peripheral blood. The receptors shown here come from a woman older than 75 with active or convalescent COVID-19.

The rearrangement links TRBV28 to TRBJ1-4, with D possibly matching TRBD1 (6 bases). V was cut by 5 bases and J by 8 bases, with 15 bases left in between. Germline V lookup: CDR1 MDHEN, CDR2 SYDVKM. The CDR3 has 14 residues. Here the CDR3 reads CASSTNTGNEKLFF. The CDR3 nucleotides are TGTGCCAGCAGTACCAATACAGGGAACGAAAAACTGTTTTTT.

This clone appeared a single time. The chain has TRBV4-1 and TRBJ1-3; 7 positions agree with TRBD1. CDR1 MGHRA and CDR2 YSYEKL come from the germline V gene. This CDR3 region has 15 residues. Unmatched junction bases numbered 11, after V lost 4 bases and J lost 8 bases. CDR3 sequence (DNA): TGCGCCAGCAGCCCCGACAGGGTTTTGGGAGACACCATATATTTT. As protein: CASSPDRVLGDTIYF.

The chain employs TRBV14 and TRBJ2-2; D is uncertain. V lost 1 base, J lost 7 bases, and 7 bases lay in between. The CDR3 sequence is 13 residues long. Germline V CDR1 and CDR2: SGHDN, FVKESK. The CDR3 coding sequence is TGTGCCAGCAGCCAAGTTTCCGTCGGGGAGCTGTTTTTT. Its protein is CASSQVSVGELFF. Variable domain in full (rest from reference TRBV14 and TRBJ2-2): EAGVTQFPSHSVIEKGQTVTLRCDPISGHDNLYWYRRVMGKEIKFLLHFVKESKQDESGMPNNRFLAERTGGTYSTLKVQPAELEDSGVYFCASSQVSVGELFFGEGSRLTVL.

The rearrangement uses TRBV3-1 (or the pseudogene TRBV3-2) and TRBJ1-6; D is unclear. V was pared by 1 base and J by 14 bases, with 15 bases between. Germline CDR1 and CDR2: LGHDT and YNNKEL (reference sequence). This CDR3 comprises 14 residues. As DNA, the CDR3 is TGTGCCAGCAGCCAAGTTGGTGACTATTTCGCCCTCCACTTT. It codes for CASSQVGDYFALHF.

This chain's CDR3 is CASSLEGRQGSHYGYTF. The CDR3 nucleotides are TGTGCCAGCAGCTTAGAGGGGAGACAGGGGTCACACTATGGCTACACCTTC. The chain recombines TRBV7-8 with TRBJ1-2; 8 positions match TRBD1. J was trimmed by 3 bases and V by 1 base; bases with no gene match: 10. This CDR3 has 17 amino acids. Germline CDR1 SGHVS, CDR2 FQNEAQ.

With regard to this clone: One junction end disagrees with the germline gene, perhaps due to a read error. The V call is TRBV4-2, the J call TRBJ1-2; tentative D call: TRBD1 (6 bases). The CDR3 runs 11 residues. In germline, CDR1 is LGHNA, CDR2 YNFKEQ. This chain's CDR3 is CASSRGQSISF. CDR3 in DNA: TGTGCCAGCAGCAGAGGACAGTCAATATCCTTC.

The J gene is TRBJ1-2, the V gene TRBV18; TRBD1 aligns across 8 bases. CDR3 length: 17 residues. Unmatched junction bases numbered 13, after V lost 3 bases and J lost 4 bases. Germline values: CDR1 KGHSH, CDR2 LQKENI. The CDR3 nucleotides read TGTGCCAGCTCACCGTCCCGGGACAGGTTCGGGGGCTATGGCTACACCTTC. Encoded protein: CASSPSRDRFGGYGYTF.

The gene calls are TRBV5-5 and TRBJ1-6; 7 bases align to TRBD1. This CDR3 is built from 16 residues. With V trimmed by 5 bases and J by 8 bases, 13 bases remained unmatched. The V gene's germline CDR1 is SGHKS and CDR2 YYEKEE (reference sequence). CDR3 residues: CASSGRGRVLDSPLHF. The CDR3 DNA reads TGTGCCAGCAGTGGTAGGGGGCGCGTTTTGGATTCACCCCTCCACTTT.

The chain employs TRBV9 and TRBJ2-3; D may be TRBD1 (5 bases). The germline V and J ends were trimmed by 4 bases and 5 bases, with 23 bases remaining between them. The CDR3 consists of 17 residues. CDR1 and CDR2 from the germline V gene are SGDLS and YYNGEE. The CDR3 nucleotides are TGTGCCAGCAGCAAACAGGAATCTGCGCGTTGGGTAGATACGCAGTATTTT. This encodes CASSKQESARWVDTQYF.

The V gene is TRBV28, the J gene TRBJ2-1; 13 bases are shared with TRBD2. This CDR3 is built from 16 residues. The V segment lost 5 bases and the J segment 4 bases; nucleotides outside the gene matches: 5. Germline loops: CDR1 MDHEN, CDR2 SYDVKM. The CDR3, as DNA: TGTGCCAGCAGTGCTACTAGCGGGGGGGGTTACAATGAGCAGTTCTTC. Protein: CASSATSGGGYNEQFF.

This clone was detected only once. The chain links TRBV7-2 to TRBJ1-2; no clear D gene. This CDR3 has 13 amino acids. Deletions cut 1 base from V and 6 bases from J, with 9 bases between. Germline V gene data show CDR1 as SGHTA and CDR2 as FQGNSA. This CDR3 is CTSSLVLNNGYTF. The CDR3 DNA reads TGTACCAGCAGCTTAGTGCTGAACAATGGCTACACCTTC.

The chain joins TRBV30 to TRBJ1-5, with D possibly matching TRBD1 (5 bases). CDR1 and CDR2 (germline): GTSNPN, SVGIG (reference sequence). This CDR3 comprises 13 residues. V dropped 4 bases and J dropped 4 bases, with 11 bases sitting between them. The CDR3 sequence: CAWNPGGNQPQHF. CDR3 bases: TGTGCCTGGAATCCGGGGGGGAATCAGCCCCAGCATTTT.

The chain combines TRBV11-3 with TRBJ1-1; D gene unclear. Trimming shortened V by 5 bases and J by 0 bases, and 7 bases separated the two germline ends. The CDR3 totals 13 residues. Germline V gene sequence: CDR1 SGHNT, CDR2 YENEEA. CDR3: CASSPTVNTEAFF. The CDR3 nucleotides are TGTGCCAGCAGCCCCACAGTGAACACTGAAGCTTTCTTT.

The chain has TRBV6-5 and TRBJ1-6; D perhaps matches TRBD1 (6 bases). The CDR3 is made up of 12 amino acids. V lost 5 bases and J lost 8, with 7 bases in between. Germline lookup yields CDR1 MNHEY and CDR2 SVGAGI. DNA of the CDR3: TGTGCCAGCAGTACAGGGTATTCACCCCTCCACTTT. Translated, it gives CASSTGYSPLHF.

The chain links TRBV18 to TRBJ2-3; a weak D match, TRBD1 (6 bases). Trimming took 5 bases from V and 6 from J, leaving 12 bases between them. Per germline, CDR1 KGHSH and CDR2 LQKENI. The CDR3 is 13 residues long. CDR3 sequence (DNA): TGTGCCAGCTCAGGGACAAGGTCCGATACGCAGTATTTT. It codes for CASSGTRSDTQYF. The variable domain in full, completed from reference TRBV18 and TRBJ2-3, reads NAGVMQNPRHLVRRRGQEARLRCSPMKGHSHVYWYRQLPEEGLKFMVYLQKENIIDESGMPKERFSAEFPKEGPSILRIQQVVRGDSAAYFCASSGTRSDTQYFGPGTRLTVL.

This chain uses TRBV28 with TRBJ1-2; 9 nucleotides align to TRBD1. The germline V gene encodes CDR1 MDHEN and CDR2 SYDVKM. The V segment lost 5 bases and the J segment 8 bases; nucleotides outside the gene matches: 9. The length of the CDR3 is 14 residues. CDR3 nucleotides: TGTGCCAGCAGTCGACCGGGACAGGGTTGGGGCTACACCTTC. Residues: CASSRPGQGWGYTF.

V usage is TRBV7-6 and J usage is TRBJ2-1, with 9 bases fitting TRBD1. CDR1 is SGHVS and CDR2 is FNYEAQ in the germline V gene. The V gene end was trimmed by 2 bases and the J gene end by 5 bases; junction bases not matched to a gene: 7. The CDR3 is 16 residues long. CDR3 region: CASSLITGGYDNEQFF. The CDR3 region has the DNA TGTGCCAGCAGCTTAATTACAGGGGGCTACGACAATGAGCAGTTCTTC. The complete variable domain, with remaining parts taken from reference TRBV7-6 and TRBJ2-1, reads GAGVSQSPRYKVTKRGQDVALRCDPISGHVSLYWYRQALGQGPEFLTYFNYEAQQDKSGLPNDRFSAERPEGSISTLTIQRTEQRDSAMYRCASSLITGGYDNEQFFGPGTRLTVL.

V usage is TRBV27 and J usage is TRBJ2-3; D is undetermined. Deletions cut 6 bases from V and 2 bases from J, with 9 bases between. The CDR3 is 13 residues long. Germline V gene sequence: CDR1 MNHEY, CDR2 SMNVEV (reference sequence). The CDR3 bases are TGTGCCAGCAGGCCACTAAACACAGATACGCAGTATTTT. Translating gives CASRPLNTDTQYF.

This chain joins TRBV2 and TRBJ1-6; 7 positions agree with TRBD1. V lost 4 bases, J lost 7 bases, and 4 bases stayed unmatched. CDR1 is SNHLY and CDR2 is FYNNEI in the germline V gene. The CDR3 is made up of 14 amino acids. The CDR3 loop is CASSVGTDNSPLHF. The CDR3 DNA reads as TGTGCCAGCAGTGTCGGGACAGACAATTCACCCCTCCACTTT. The full variable domain, rest sourced from reference TRBV2 and TRBJ1-6, is EPEVTQTPSHQVTQMGQEVILRCVPISNHLYFYWYRQILGQKVEFLVSFYNNEISEKSEIFDDQFSVERPDGSNFTLKIRSTKLEDSAMYFCASSVGTDNSPLHFGNGTRLTVT.

CDR3 amino acids: CASRSLRRSLSRNQPQHF. For the CDR3, the DNA is TGTGCCAGCAGAAGCTTAAGGAGGTCCCTTAGCCGCAATCAGCCCCAGCATTTT. V and J are TRBV28 and TRBJ1-5; D uncertain. The germline CDR1 and CDR2 sequences are MDHEN and SYDVKM. CDR3 length: 18 residues. V lost 6 bases to trimming and J lost 2 bases, with 23 bases between them.

The chain couples TRBV7-2 to TRBJ1-4, with unresolved D. This CDR3 contains 15 residues. Trimming left V 5 bases short and J 0 bases short, with 10 bases between. Germline lookup yields CDR1 SGHTA and CDR2 FQGNSA. CDR3 protein: CASSPRYATNEKLFF. The CDR3 coding sequence is TGTGCCAGCAGCCCGAGATATGCAACTAATGAAAAACTGTTTTTT. The whole variable domain, remainder taken from reference TRBV7-2 and TRBJ1-4, is GAGVSQSPSNKVTEKGKDVELRCDPISGHTALYWYRQSLGQGLEFLIYFQGNSAPDKSGLPSDRFSAERTGGSVSTLTIQRTQQEDSAVYLCASSPRYATNEKLFFGSGTQLSVL.

This chain links TRBV9 with TRBJ1-5; D unclear. Germline V lookup: CDR1 SGDLS, CDR2 YYNGEE. V shed 0 bases and J shed 2 bases, with 9 bases lying between them. CDR3 length: 15 amino acids. The CDR3, as DNA: TGTGCCAGCAGCGTAGGCACAGCGGGCAATCAGCCCCAGCATTTT. This encodes CASSVGTAGNQPQHF.

V usage is TRBV2 and J usage is TRBJ1-2, with D possibly matching TRBD1 (5 bases). V was trimmed by 3 bases and J by 8 bases, leaving 10 bases between them. CDR1 and CDR2 from the germline V gene are SNHLY and FYNNEI. The CDR3 loop spans 12 amino acids. CDR3: CASSDWGEGYTF. In nucleotides, the CDR3 is TGTGCCAGCAGTGATTGGGGGGAGGGCTACACCTTC.